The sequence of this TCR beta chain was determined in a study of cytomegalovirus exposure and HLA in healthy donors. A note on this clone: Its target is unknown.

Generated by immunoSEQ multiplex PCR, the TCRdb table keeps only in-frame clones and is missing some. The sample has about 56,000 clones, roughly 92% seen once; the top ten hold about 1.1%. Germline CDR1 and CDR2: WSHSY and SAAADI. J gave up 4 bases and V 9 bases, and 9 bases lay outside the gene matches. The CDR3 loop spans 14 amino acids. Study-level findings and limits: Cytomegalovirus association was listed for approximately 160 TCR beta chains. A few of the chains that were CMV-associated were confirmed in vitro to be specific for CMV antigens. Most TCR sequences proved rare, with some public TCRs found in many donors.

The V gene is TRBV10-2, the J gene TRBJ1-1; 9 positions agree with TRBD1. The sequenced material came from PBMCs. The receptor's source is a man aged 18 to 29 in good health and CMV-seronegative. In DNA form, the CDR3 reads TGCGCCAGTCATAAAGGACAGGGGAGCACTGAAGCTTTCTTT. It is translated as CASHKGQGSTEAFF.